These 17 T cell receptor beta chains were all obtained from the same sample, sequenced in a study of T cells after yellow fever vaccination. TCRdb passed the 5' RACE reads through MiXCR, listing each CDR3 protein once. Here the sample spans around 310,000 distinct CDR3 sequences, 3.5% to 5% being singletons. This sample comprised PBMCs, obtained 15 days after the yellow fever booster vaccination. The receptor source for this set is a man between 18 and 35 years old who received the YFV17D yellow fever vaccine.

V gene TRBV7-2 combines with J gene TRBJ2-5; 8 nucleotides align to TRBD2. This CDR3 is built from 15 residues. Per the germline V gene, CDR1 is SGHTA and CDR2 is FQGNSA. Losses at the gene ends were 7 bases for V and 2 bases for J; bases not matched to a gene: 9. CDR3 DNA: TGTGCCAGCACCCTCCCGGGGGGGCATCAAGAGACCCAGTACTTC. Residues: CASTLPGGHQETQYF.

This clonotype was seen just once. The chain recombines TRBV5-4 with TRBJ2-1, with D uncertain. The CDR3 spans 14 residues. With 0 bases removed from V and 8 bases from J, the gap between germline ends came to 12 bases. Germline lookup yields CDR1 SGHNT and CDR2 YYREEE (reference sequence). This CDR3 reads CASSLVPESDEQFF. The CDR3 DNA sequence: TGTGCCAGCAGCTTGGTTCCGGAATCCGATGAGCAGTTCTTC.

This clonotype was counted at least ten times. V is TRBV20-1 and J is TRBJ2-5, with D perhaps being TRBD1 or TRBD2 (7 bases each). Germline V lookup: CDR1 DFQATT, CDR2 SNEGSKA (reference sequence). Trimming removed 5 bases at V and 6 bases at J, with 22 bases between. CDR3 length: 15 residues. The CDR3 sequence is CSAGKGGGVMKTQYF. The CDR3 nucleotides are TGCAGTGCTGGGAAGGGAGGGGGCGTGATGAAGACCCAGTACTTC.

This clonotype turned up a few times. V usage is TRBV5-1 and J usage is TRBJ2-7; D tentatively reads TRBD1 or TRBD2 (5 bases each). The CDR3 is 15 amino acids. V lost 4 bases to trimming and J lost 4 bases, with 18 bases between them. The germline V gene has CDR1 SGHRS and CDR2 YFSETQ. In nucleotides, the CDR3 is TGCGCCAGCAGCGTTTCCGGGACGTCAGTTTACGAGCAGTACTTC. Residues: CASSVSGTSVYEQYF.

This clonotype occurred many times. CDR3 region: CASSLAVGNNQPQHF. The CDR3 DNA is TGTGCCAGCAGCTTAGCAGTAGGGAACAATCAGCCCCAGCATTTT. The chain links TRBV7-2 to TRBJ1-5; no clear D. The CDR3 has 15 residues. Trimming shortened V by 0 bases and J by 3 bases, and 9 bases separated the two germline ends. CDR1 and CDR2 from the germline V gene are SGHTA and FQGNSA.

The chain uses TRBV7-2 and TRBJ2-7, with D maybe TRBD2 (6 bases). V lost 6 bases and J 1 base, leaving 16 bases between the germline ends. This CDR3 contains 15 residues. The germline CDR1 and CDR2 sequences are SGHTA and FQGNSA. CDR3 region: CASRSTPGSSYEQYV. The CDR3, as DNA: TGTGCCAGCAGGTCCACCCCCGGGAGTTCCTACGAGCAGTACGTC.

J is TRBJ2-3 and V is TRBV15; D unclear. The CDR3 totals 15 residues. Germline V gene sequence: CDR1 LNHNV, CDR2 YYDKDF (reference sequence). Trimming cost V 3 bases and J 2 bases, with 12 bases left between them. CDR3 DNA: TGTGCCACCAGCAGGGTGGTAATGGACACAGATACGCAGTATTTT. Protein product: CATSRVVMDTDTQYF.

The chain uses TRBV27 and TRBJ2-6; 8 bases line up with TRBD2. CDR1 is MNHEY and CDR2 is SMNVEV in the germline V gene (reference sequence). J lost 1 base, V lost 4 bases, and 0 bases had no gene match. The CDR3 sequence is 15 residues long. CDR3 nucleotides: TGTGCCAGCAGTTCGGGGGGGTCTGGGGCCAACGTCCTGACTTTC. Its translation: CASSSGGSGANVLTF.

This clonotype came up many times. The CDR3 region has the DNA TGCGCCAGCACCCACGTACAGGGTGAGAGATACAATGAGCAGTTCTTC. This encodes CASTHVQGERYNEQFF. The V gene is TRBV5-1, the J gene TRBJ2-1, with D perhaps matching TRBD1 (6 bases). V dropped 6 bases and J dropped 4 bases, with 20 bases sitting between them. This CDR3 region has 16 residues. The germline CDR1 and CDR2 sequences are SGHRS and YFSETQ.

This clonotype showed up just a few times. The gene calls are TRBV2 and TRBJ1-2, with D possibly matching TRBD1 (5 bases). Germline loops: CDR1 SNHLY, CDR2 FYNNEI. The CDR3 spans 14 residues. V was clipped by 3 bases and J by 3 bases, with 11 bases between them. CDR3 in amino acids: CASSEQGSDYGYTF. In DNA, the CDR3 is TGTGCCAGCAGTGAGCAGGGTAGTGACTATGGCTACACCTTC.

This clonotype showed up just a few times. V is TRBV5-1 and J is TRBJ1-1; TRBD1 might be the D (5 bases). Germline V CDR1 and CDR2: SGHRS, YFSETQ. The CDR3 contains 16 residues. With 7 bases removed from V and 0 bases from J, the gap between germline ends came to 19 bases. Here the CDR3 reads CASSQTGARMNTEAFF. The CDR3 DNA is TGCGCCAGCTCCCAGACCGGGGCCCGAATGAACACTGAAGCTTTCTTT.

The CDR3, as DNA: TGTGCCAGCTCACCTTCCAGGGCCGAGCAGTTCTTC. Its translation: CASSPSRAEQFF. The chain joins TRBV18 to TRBJ2-1; tentatively, D is TRBD1 (5 bases). The germline V and J ends were trimmed by 3 bases and 10 bases, with 10 bases remaining between them. The CDR3 runs 12 residues. CDR1 and CDR2 from the germline V gene are KGHSH and LQKENI.

The CDR3 DNA sequence: TGTGCCAGCAGTGATCTGGGCGGACCCCACGAGACCCAGTACTTC. This encodes CASSDLGGPHETQYF. The chain combines TRBV25-1 with TRBJ2-5; the D is unclear. V was trimmed by 3 bases and J by 5 bases, leaving 16 bases between them. The CDR3 totals 15 residues. The V gene's germline CDR1 is MGHDK and CDR2 SYGVNS.

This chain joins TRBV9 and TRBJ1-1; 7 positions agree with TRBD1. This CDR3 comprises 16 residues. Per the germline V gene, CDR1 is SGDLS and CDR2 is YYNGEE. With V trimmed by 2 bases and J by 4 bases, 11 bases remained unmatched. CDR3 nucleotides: TGTGCCAGCAGCGTTTATTTCGACAGGGCTGGCACTGAAGCTTTCTTT. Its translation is CASSVYFDRAGTEAFF.

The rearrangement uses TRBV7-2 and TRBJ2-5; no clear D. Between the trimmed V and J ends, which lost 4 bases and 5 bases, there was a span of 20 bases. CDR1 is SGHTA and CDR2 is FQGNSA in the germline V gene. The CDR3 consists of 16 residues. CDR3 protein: CASSSTSTLGRETQYF. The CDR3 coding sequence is TGTGCCAGCAGCTCCACCTCTACCCTAGGACGGGAGACCCAGTACTTC.

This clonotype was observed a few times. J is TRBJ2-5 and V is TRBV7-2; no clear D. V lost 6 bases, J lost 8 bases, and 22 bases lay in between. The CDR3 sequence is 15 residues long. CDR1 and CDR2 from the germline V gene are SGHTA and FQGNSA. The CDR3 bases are TGTGCCAGCAGGATAGGACCCAACCAGCCGGAAACCCAGTACTTC. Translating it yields CASRIGPNQPETQYF.

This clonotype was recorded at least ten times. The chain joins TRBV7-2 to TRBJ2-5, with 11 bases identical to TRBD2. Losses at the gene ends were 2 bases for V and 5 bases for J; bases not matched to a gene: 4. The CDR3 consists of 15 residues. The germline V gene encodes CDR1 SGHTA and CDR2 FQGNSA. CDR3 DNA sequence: TGTGCCAGCAGCTTAAGTCTAGCGGGGGGTGAGACCCAGTACTTC. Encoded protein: CASSLSLAGGETQYF.